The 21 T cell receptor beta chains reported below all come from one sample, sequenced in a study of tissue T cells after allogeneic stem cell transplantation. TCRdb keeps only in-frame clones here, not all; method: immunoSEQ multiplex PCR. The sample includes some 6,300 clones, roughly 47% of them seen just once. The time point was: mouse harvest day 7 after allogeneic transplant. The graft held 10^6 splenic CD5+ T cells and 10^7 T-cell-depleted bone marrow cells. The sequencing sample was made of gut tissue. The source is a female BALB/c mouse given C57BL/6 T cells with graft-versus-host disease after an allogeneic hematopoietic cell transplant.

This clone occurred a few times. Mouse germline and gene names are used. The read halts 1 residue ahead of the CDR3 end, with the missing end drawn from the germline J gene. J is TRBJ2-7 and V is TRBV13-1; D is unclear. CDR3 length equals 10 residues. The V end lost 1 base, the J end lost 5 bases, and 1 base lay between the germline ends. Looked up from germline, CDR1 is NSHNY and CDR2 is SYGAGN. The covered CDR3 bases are TGTGCCAGCAGTGATCATGAACAGTAC. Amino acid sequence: CASSDHEQY. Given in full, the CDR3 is CASSDHEQYF.

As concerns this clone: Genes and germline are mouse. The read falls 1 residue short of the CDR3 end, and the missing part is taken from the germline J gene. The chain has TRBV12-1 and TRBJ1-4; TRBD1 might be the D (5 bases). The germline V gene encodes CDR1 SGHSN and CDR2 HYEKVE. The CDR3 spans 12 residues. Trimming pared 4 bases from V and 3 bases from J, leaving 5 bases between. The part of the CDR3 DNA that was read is TGTGCCAGCTCGACAGCCAACGAAAGATTATTT. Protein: CASSTANERLF. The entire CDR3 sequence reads CASSTANERLFF.

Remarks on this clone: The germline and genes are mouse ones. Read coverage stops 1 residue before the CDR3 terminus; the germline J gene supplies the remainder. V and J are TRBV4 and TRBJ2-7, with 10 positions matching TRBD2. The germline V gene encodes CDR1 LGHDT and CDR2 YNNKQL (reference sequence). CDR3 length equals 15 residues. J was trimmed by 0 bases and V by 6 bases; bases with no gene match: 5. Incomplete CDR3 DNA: TGTGCCAGCAGTCCGGACTGGGGGAGCTCCTATGAACAGTAC. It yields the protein CASSPDWGSSYEQY. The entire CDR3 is CASSPDWGSSYEQYF.

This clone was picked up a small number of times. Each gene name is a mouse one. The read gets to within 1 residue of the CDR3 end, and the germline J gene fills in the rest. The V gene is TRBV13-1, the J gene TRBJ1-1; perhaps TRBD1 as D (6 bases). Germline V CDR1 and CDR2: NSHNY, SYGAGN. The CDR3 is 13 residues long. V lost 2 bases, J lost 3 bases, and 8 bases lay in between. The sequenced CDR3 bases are TGTGCCAGCAGTGACAGGGGAGACACAGAAGTCTTC. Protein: CASSDRGDTEVF. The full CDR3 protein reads CASSDRGDTEVFF.

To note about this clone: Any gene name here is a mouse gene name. This chain's CDR3 is CSSSLYRGNQDTQYF. The part of the CDR3 DNA that was read is TGCTCCAGCAGTCTTTACAGGGGTAACCAAGACACCCAGTAC. The genes are TRBV23 and TRBJ2-5; TRBD1 is the table's D call and was not checked against the DNA. The read is 1 residue too short to cover the CDR3 end, so that end is filled in from the germline J gene. The germline V gene encodes CDR1 KGHTA and CDR2 FQNQQP. The CDR3 loop spans 15 amino acids.

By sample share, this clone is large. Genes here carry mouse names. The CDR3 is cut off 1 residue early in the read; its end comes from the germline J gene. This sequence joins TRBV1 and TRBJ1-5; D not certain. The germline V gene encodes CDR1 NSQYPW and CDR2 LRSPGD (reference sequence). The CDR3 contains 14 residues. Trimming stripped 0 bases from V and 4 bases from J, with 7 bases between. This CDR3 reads CTCSADRQNQAPLF. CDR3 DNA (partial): TGCACCTGCAGTGCAGATCGCCAGAACCAGGCTCCGCTT. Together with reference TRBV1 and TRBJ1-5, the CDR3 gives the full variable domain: VTLLEQNPRWRLVPRGQAVNLRCILKNSQYPWMSWYQQDLQKQLQWLFTLRSPGDKEVKSLPGADYLATRVTDTELRLQVANMSQGRTLYCTCSADRQNQAPLFGEGTRLSVL.

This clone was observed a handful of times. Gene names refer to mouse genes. CDR3 bases read: TGTGCTAGCAGTCAATCAGGGACAGGAAACTATGCTGAGCAGTTC. Protein: CASSQSGTGNYAEQF. The full CDR3 protein reads CASSQSGTGNYAEQFF. This sequence joins TRBV21 and TRBJ2-1; 8 bases map to TRBD1. The CDR3 end is not reached by the read, which stops 1 residue before it; the germline J gene fills it in. TRBV21 is treated as an ORF (open reading frame) with a function not yet certain. V lost 0 bases, J lost 1 base, and 2 bases stayed unmatched. The CDR3 extends over 16 amino acids.

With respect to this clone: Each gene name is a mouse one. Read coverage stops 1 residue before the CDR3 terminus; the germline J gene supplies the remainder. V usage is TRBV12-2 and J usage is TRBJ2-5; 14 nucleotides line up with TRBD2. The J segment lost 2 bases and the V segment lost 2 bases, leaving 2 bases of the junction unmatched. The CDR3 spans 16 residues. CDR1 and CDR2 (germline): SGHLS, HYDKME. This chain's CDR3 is CASSRDWGGVQDTQYF. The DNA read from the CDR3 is TGTGCCAGCTCTCGGGACTGGGGGGGCGTCCAAGACACCCAGTAC.

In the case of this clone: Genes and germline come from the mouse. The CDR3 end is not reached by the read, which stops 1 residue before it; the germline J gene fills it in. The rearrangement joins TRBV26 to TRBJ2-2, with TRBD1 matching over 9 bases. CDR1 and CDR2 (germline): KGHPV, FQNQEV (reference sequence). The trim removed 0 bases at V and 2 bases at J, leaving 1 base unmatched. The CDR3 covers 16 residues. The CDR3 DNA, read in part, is TGTGCCAGCAGTCTGTCGACAGGGGGGAACACCGGGCAGCTCTAC. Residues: CASSLSTGGNTGQLY. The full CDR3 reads CASSLSTGGNTGQLYF.

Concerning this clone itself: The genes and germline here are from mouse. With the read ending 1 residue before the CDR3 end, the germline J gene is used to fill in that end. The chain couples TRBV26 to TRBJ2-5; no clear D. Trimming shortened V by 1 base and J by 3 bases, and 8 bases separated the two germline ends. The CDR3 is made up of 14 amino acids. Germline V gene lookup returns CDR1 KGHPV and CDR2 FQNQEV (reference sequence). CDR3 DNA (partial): TGTGCCAGCAGTCTGTACAAACAACAAGACACCCAGTAC. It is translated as CASSLYKQQDTQY. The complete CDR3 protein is CASSLYKQQDTQYF. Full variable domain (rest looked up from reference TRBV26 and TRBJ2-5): NSKVIQTPRYLVKGQGQKAKMRCIPEKGHPVVFWYQQNKNNEFKFLINFQNQEVLQQIDMTEKRFSAECPSNSPCSLEIQSSEAGDSALYLCASSLYKQQDTQYFGPGTRLLVL.

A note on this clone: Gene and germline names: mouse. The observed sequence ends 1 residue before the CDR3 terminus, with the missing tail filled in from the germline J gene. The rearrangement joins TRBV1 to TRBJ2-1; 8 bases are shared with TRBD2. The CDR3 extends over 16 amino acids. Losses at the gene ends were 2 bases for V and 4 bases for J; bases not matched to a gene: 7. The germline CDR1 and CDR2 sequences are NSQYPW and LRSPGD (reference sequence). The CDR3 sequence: CTCSARDWGLYAEQFF. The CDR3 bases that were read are TGCACCTGCAGTGCAAGAGACTGGGGTCTATATGCTGAGCAGTTC.

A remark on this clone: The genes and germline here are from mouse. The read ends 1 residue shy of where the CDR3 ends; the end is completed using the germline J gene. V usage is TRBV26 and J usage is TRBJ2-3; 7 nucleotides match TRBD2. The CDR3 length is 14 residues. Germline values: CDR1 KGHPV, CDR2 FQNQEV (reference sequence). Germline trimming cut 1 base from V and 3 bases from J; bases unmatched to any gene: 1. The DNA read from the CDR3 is TGTGCCAGCAGTCTGTGGGGGGGGGCAGAAACGCTGTAT. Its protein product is CASSLWGGAETLY. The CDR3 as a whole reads CASSLWGGAETLYF.

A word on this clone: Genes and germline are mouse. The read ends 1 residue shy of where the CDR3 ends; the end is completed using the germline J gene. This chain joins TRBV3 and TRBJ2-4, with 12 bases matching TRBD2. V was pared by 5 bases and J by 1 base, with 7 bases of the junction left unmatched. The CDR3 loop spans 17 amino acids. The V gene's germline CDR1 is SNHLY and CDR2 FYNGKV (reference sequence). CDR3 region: CASSAGTGGRGQNTLYF. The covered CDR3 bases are TGTGCCAGCAGCGCCGGGACTGGGGGGAGAGGTCAAAACACCTTGTAC.

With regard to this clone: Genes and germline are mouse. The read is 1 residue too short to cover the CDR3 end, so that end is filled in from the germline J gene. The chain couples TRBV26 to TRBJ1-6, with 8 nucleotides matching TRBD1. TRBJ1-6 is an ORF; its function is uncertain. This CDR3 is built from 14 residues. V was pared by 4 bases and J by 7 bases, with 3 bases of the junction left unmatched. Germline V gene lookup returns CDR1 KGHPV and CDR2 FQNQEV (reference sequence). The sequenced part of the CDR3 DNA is TGTGCCAGCAGTCCGACAGGGGAGAATTCGCCCCTCTAC. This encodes CASSPTGENSPLY. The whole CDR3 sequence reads CASSPTGENSPLYF.

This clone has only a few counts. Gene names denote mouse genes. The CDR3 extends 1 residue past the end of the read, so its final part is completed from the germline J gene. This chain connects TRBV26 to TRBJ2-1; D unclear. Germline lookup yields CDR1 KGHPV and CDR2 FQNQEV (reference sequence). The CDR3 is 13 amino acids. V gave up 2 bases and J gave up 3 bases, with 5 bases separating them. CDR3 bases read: TGTGCCAGCAGTCTGGGGGTCTATGCTGAGCAGTTC. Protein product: CASSLGVYAEQF. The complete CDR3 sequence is CASSLGVYAEQFF.

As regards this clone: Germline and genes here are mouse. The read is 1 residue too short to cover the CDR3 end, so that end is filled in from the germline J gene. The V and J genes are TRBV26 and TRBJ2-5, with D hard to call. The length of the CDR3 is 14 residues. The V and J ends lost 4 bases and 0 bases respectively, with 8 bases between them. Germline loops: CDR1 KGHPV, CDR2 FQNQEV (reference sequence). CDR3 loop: CASSPTINQDTQYF. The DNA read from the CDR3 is TGTGCCAGCAGTCCGACAATTAACCAAGACACCCAGTAC. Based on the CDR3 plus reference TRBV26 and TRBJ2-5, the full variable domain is NSKVIQTPRYLVKGQGQKAKMRCIPEKGHPVVFWYQQNKNNEFKFLINFQNQEVLQQIDMTEKRFSAECPSNSPCSLEIQSSEAGDSALYLCASSPTINQDTQYFGPGTRLLVL.

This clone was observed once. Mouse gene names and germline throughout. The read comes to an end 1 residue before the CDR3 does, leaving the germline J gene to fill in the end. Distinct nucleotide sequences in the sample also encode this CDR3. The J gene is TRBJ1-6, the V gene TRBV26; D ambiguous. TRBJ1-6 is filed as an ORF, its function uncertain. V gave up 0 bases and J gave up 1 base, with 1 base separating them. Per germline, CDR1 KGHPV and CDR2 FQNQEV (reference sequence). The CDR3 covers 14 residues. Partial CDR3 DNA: TGTGCCAGCAGTCTGTCATCCTATAATTCGCCCCTCTAC. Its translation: CASSLSSYNSPLY. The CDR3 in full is CASSLSSYNSPLYF.

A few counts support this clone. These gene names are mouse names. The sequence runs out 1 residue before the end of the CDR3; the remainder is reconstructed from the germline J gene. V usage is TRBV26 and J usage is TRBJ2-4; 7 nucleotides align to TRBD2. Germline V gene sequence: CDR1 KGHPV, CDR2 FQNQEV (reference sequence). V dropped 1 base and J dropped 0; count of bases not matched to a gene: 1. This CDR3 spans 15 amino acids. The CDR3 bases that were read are TGTGCCAGCAGTCTGTTTGGGGGGAGTCAAAACACCTTGTAC. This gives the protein CASSLFGGSQNTLY. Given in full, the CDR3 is CASSLFGGSQNTLYF.

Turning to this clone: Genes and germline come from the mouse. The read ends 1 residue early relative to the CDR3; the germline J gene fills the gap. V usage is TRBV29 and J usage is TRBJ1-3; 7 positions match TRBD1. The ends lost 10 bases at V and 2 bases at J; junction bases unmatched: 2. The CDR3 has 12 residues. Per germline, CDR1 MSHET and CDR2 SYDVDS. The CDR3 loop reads CATGTAGNTLYF. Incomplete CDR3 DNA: TGTGCTACAGGGACAGCTGGAAATACGCTCTAT.

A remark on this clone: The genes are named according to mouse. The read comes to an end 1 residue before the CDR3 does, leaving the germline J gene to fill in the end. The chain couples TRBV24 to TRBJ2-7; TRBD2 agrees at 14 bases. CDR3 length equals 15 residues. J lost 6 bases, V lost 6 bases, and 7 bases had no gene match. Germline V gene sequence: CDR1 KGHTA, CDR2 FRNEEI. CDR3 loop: CASRPPGTGGAEQYF. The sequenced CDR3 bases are TGTGCCAGCAGACCTCCCGGGACTGGGGGGGCTGAACAGTAC.

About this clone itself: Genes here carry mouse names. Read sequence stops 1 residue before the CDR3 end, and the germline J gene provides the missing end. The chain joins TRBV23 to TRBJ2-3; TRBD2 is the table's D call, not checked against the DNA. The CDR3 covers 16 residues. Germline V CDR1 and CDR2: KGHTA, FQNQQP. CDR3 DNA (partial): TGCTCCAGCAGTCAAACCCGGGACTGGGGGGCAGAAACGCTGTAT. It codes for CSSSQTRDWGAETLY. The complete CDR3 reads CSSSQTRDWGAETLYF.